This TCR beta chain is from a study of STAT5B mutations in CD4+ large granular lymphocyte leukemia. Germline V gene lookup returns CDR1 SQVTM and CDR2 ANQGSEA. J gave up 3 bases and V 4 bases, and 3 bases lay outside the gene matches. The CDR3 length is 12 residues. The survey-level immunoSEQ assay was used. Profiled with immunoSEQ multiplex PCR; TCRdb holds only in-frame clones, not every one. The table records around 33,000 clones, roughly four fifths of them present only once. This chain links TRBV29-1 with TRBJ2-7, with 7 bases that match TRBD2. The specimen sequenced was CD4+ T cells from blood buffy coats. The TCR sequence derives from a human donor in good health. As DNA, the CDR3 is TGCAGCGTTGCGGGCGGGGGCTACGAGCAGTACTTC. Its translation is CSVAGGGYEQYF.